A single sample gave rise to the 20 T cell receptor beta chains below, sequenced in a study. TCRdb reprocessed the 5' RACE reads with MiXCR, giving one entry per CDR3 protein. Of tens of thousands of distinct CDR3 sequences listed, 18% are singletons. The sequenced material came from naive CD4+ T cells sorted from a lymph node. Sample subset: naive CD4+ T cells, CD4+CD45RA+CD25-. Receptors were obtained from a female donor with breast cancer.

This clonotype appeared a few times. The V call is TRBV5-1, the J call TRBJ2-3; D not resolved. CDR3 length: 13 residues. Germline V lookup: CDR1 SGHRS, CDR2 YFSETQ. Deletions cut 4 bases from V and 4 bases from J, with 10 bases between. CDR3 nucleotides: TGCGCCAGCAGCGTAGGTTTAGCAGATACGCAGTATTTT. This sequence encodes CASSVGLADTQYF.

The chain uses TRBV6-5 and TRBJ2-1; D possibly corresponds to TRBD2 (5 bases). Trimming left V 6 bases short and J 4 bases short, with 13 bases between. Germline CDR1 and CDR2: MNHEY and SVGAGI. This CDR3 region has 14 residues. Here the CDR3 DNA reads TGTGCCAGCAGATACGCGCGGGTATACAATGAGCAGTTCTTC. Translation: CASRYARVYNEQFF.

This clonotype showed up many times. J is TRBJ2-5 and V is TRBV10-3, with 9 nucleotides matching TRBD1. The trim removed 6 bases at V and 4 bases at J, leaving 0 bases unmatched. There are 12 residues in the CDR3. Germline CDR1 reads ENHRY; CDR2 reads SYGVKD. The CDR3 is CAIRDRGETQYF. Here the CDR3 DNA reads TGTGCCATCAGGGACAGGGGAGAGACCCAGTACTTC.

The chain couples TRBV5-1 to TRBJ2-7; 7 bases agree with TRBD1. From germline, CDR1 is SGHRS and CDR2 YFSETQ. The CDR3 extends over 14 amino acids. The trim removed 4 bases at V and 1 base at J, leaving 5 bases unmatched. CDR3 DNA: TGCGCCAGCAGCGGGACAGTTACATCCTACGAGCAGTACTTC. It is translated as CASSGTVTSYEQYF.

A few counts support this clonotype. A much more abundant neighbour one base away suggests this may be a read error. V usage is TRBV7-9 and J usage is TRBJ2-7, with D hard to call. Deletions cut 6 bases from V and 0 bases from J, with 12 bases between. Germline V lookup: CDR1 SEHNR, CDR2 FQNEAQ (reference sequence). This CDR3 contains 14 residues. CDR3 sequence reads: CASRVSSSSYEQYF. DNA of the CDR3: TGTGCCAGCAGGGTTAGTTCCAGCTCCTACGAGCAGTACTTC.

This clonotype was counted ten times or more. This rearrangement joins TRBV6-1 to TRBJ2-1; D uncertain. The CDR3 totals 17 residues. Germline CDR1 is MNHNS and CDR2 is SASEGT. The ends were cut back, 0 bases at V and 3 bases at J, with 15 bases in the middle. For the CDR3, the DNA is TGTGCCAGCAGTGAAGCGAGAGTCTTCGGTGGCTACAATGAGCAGTTCTTC. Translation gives CASSEARVFGGYNEQFF.

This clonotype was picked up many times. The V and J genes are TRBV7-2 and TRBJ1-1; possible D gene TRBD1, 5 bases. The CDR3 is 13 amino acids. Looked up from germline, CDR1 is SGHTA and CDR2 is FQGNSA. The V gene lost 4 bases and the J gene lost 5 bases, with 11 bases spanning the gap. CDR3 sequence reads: CASSSRVGTEAFF. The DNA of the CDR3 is TGTGCCAGCAGCTCCAGGGTTGGAACTGAAGCTTTCTTT.

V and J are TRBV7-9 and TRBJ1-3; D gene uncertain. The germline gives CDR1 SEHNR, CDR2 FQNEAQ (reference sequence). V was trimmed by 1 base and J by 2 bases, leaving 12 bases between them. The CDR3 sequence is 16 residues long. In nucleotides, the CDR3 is TGTGCCAGCAGCTTAGGCGGCAGAATCACTGGAAACACCATATATTTT. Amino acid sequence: CASSLGGRITGNTIYF.

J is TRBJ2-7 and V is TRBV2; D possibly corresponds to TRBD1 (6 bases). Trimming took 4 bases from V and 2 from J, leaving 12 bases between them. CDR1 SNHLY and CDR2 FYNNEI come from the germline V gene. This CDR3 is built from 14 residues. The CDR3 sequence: CASSGNRVTYEQYF. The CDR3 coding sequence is TGTGCCAGCAGTGGAAACAGGGTAACCTACGAGCAGTACTTC.

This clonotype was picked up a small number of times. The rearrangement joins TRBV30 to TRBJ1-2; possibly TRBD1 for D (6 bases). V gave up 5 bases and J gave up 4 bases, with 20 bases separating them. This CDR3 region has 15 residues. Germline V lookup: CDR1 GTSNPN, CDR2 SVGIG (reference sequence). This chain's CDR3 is CAWSSMRTDIYGYTF. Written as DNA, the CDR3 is TGTGCCTGGTCATCGATGCGGACAGATATCTATGGCTACACCTTC.

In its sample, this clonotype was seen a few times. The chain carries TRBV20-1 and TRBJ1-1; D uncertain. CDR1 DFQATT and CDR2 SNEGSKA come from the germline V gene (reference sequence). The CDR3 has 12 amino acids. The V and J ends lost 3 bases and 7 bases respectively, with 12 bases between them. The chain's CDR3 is CSASPGRSEAFF. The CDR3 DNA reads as TGCAGTGCTAGCCCTGGGAGAAGTGAAGCTTTCTTT.

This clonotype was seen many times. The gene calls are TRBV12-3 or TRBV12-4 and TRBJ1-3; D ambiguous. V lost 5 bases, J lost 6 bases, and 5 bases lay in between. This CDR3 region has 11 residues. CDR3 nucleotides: TGTGCCAGCAGTCCGACAAACACCATATATTTT. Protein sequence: CASSPTNTIYF.

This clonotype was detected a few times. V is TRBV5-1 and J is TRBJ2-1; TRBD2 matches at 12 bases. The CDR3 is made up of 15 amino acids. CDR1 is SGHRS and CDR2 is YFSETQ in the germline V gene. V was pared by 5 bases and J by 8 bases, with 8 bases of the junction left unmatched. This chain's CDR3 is CASRPKTSGSDEQFF. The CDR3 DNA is TGCGCCAGCAGGCCTAAGACTAGCGGGAGCGATGAGCAGTTCTTC.

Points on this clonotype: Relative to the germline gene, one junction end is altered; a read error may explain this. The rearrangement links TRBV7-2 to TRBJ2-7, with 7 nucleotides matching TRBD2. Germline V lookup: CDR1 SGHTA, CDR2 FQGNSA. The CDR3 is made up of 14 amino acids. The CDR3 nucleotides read TGTGCCAGCAGCTTAGCGGGAGGGGACTACGGGCAGTACTTC. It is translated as CASSLAGGDYGQYF. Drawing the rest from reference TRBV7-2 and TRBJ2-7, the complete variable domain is GAGVSQSPSNKVTEKGKDVELRCDPISGHTALYWYRQSLGQGLEFLIYFQGNSAPDKSGLPSDRFSAERTGGSVSTLTIQRTQQEDSAVYLCASSLAGGDYGQYFGPGTRLTVT.

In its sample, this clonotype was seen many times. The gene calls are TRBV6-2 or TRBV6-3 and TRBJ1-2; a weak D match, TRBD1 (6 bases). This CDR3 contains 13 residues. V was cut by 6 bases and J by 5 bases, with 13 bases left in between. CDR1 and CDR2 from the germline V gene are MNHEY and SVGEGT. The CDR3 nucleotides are TGTGCCAGCAGACTTACAGGGATTTATGGCTACACCTTC. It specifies CASRLTGIYGYTF.

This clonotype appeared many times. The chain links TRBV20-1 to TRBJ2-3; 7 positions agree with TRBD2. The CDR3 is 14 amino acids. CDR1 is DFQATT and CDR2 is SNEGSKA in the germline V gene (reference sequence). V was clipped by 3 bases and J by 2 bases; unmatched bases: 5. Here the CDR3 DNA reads TGCAGTGCTAGGGCTAGCGGTACCACAGATACGCAGTATTTT. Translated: CSARASGTTDTQYF.

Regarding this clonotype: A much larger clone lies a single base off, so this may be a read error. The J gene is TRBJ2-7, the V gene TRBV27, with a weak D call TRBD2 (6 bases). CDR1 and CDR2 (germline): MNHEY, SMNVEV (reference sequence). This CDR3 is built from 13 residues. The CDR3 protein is CASSLAGNYEKYF. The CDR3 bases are TGTGCCAGCAGTTTGGCGGGGAACTACGAGAAGTACTTC.

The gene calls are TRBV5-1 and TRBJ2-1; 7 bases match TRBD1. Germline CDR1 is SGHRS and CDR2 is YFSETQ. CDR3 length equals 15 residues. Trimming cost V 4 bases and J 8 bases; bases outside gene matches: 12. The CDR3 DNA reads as TGCGCCAGCAGCCTAGGACAGGACGGTTTCGATGAGCAGTTCTTC. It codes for CASSLGQDGFDEQFF.

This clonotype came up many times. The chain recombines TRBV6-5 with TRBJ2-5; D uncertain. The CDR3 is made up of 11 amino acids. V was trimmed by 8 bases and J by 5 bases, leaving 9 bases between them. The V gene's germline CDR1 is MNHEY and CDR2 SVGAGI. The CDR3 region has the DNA TGTGCCAGCCATGGGTTGGAGACCCAGTACTTC. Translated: CASHGLETQYF.

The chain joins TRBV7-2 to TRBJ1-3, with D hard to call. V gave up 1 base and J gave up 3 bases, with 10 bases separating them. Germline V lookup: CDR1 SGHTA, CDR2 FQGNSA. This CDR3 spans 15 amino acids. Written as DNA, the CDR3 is TGTGCCAGCAGCTTAGGCGGAGGGTATGGAAACACCATATATTTT. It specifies CASSLGGGYGNTIYF.